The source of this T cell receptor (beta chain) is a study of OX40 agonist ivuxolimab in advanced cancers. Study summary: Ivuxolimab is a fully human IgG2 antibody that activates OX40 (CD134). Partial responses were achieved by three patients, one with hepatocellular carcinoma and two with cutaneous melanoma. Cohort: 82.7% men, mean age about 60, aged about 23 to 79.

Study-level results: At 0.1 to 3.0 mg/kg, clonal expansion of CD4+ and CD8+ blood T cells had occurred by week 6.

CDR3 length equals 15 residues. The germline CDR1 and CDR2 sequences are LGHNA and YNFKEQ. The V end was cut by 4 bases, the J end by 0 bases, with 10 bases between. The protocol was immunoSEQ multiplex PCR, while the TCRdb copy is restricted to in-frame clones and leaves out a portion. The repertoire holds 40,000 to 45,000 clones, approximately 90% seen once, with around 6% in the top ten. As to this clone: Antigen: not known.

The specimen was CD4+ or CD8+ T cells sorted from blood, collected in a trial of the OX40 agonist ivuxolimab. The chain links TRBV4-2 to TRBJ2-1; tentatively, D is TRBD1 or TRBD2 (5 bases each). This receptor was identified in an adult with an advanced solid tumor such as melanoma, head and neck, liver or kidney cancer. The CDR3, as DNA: TGTGCCAGCAGCCGGGACCAAAGCTCCTACAATGAGCAGTTCTTC. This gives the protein CASSRDQSSYNEQFF.